This T cell receptor beta chain was captured in a study of T-cell reconstitution after alpha-beta-depleted transplantation in children (dated by TCRdb to 2016 to 2018). Background on the whole study: The study quantitatively tracked T-cell immune reconstitution after TCRalphabeta/CD19-depleted allogeneic hematopoietic cell transplantation in children using TCR repertoire profiling.

This clonotype was seen a few times. It lacks a known antigen. Base qualities are not at hand, and no much larger clone is one base apart. The library came from PCR. The instrument given in TCRdb is Illumina HiSeq 2500. TCR libraries were prepared with molecular barcoding, using unique molecular identifiers to normalize TCRbeta repertoire quantification. In-frame beta chains were kept once TCRdb had trimmed the public reads at Q25 with fastp and called clones with MiXCR. Rows matching on CDR3 protein sequence are summarized as one entry with the most common DNA and genes. Recorded for this sample are 490,000 or so distinct CDR3 sequences; approximately 13% of them occurred a single time. The ten largest clones take up around 6% of the sample. Measured from the cysteine to the phenylalanine, the CDR3 is 15 residues long. Solely the CDR3 DNA is kept, with 45 bases framed from the first base. Cut back by 0 bases and 7 bases, the V and J ends lie 18 bases apart. As encoded in the germline V gene (reference sequence), CDR1 is DFQATT while CDR2 is SNEGSKA.

The sequencing here drew on PBMCs from the stem cell graft donor, taken from the stem cell graft. The receptor chain draws on TRBV20-1 and TRBJ2-5, with no confidently assigned D gene. The TCR sequence derives from a human donor who donated a stem cell graft to a child with combined immunodeficiency. The DNA sequence is given as TGCAGTGCTAGAGACCCCAAGACTGTGGGGTGGACCCAGTACTTC. This is translated as CSARDPKTVGWTQYF.